This record covers a single T cell receptor (beta chain). Its antigen remains unidentified. No conserved phenylalanine or tryptophan is present at the end of the CDR3, so a read error is the likely explanation. The entry originates in a study of CD8+CD57+ T cells in acquired aplastic anemia. Whole-study context: Sorted CD4+ and CD8+ cells yielded around 3.2 ug of DNA on average.

Profiling of TCR beta VDJ combinations and CDR3 sequences used genomic DNA as template. TCRdb re-analysed the reads in MiXCR, keeping a single row per CDR3 protein. The sample lists approximately 200,000 distinct CDR3 sequences, roughly half seen once, with approximately 16% in the top ten. Study results and limitations: A set of around 30 CD8+ CDR3 sequences was shared between patients and controls, and these sequences appeared highly expressed in patients. No significant patient-versus-control difference appeared in CD8+ Simpson's diversity.

This clonotype was sampled from a human donor in good health, serving as a control. Source material: sorted CD4+, CD8+, or CD8+CD57+ T cells (not recorded which) from PBMCs.

Here the CDR3 reads CASSQVASGLKNTIYS. As DNA, the CDR3 is TGTGCCAGCAGCCAAGTGGCGAGCGGGTTGAAAAACACCATATATTCT. V usage is TRBV4-2 and J usage is TRBJ1-3; D unclear. CDR1 and CDR2 (germline): LGHNA, YNFKEQ. This CDR3 contains 16 residues. Trimming pared 1 base from V and 6 bases from J, leaving 16 bases between.